This TCR beta chain emerged from a study of Graves' ophthalmopathy and Graves' hyperthyroidism. Broader study findings: Blood shared most expanded thyroid clonotypes above 0.001 frequency. Using a 13-signature model, the authors split ophthalmopathy from stable hyperthyroidism, with approximately 88% sensitivity and 81.08% specificity.

Worth noting for this clonotype: Antigen specificity is unknown.

RNA transcripts were the source from which TCR beta CDR3 regions were amplified. Scientists carried out first-round RT-PCR using HTBI primers and then a second-round multiplex PCR. TCRdb processed the multiplex PCR reads anew with MiXCR; each CDR3 protein has one entry. Counted here are about 230,000 distinct CDR3 sequences, about 46% occurring once; the ten biggest clones make up more than 45%. Where ophthalmopathy was present, donors had moderate-to-severe activity, CAS ≥3, NOSPECS ≥4 and duration under 3 months. A volume of approximately 10 ml of fresh peripheral blood supplied the PBMCs. Sequencing was carried out using peripheral blood. The receptor was derived from an adult man with Graves' ophthalmopathy.

This CDR3 is CASSQGRARGNQETQYF. Written as DNA, the CDR3 is TGCGCCAGCAGCCAAGGCAGGGCCAGGGGTAACCAAGAGACCCAGTACTTC. The chain recombines TRBV4-1 with TRBJ2-5; weak D call: TRBD1 (6 bases). V dropped 1 base and J dropped 0 bases, with 15 bases sitting between them. Looked up from germline, CDR1 is MGHRA and CDR2 is YSYEKL. CDR3 size: 17 residues.